The rows below give T cell receptor beta chains drawn from one sample of a study of blood T cell repertoires in COVID-19. Only in-frame clones appear in the TCRdb table, and some are missing; sequencing was by immunoSEQ multiplex PCR. The sample has around 160,000 clones, roughly 89% seen once. The sequencing sample was made of peripheral blood. These receptors originate from a woman in her 70s with COVID-19, enrolled during active disease. The CDR3 runs from the conserved cysteine through the conserved F or W. The D gene is left open where the match is weak. Not every row has a clone size; where given, it reads once, few, many or a size class.

TGTGCCAGCAGATTGACAGCCACCTACGAGCAGTACTTC	CASRLTATYEQYF	TRBJ2-7	TRBV28	NA	NA
TGTGCCAGCAGCAGCCAGGGACGAAAGGGGGCCGACTATGGCTACACCTTC	CASSSQGRKGADYGYTF	TRBJ1-2	TRBV21-1	once	NA
TGTGCCTGGATAAGAGGGACAGGGAACACTGAAGCTTTCTTT	CAWIRGTGNTEAFF	TRBJ1-1	TRBV30	NA	TRBD1
TGTGCCAGCAGTGTTAGAGGGGGTTCCACAGATACGCAGTATTTT	CASSVRGGSTDTQYF	TRBJ2-3	TRBV2	NA	NA
TGTGCCAGCGGACTAGCTGCATACAATGAGCAGTTCTTC	CASGLAAYNEQFF	TRBJ2-1	TRBV6-5	NA	TRBD2
TGTGCCAGCAGGGCTGGAACTAATGAAAAACTGTTTTTT	CASRAGTNEKLFF	TRBJ1-4	TRBV7-9	once	NA
TGTGCCAGCAGCCAGGGTAGGACAGGGGGCTCCTACGAGCAGTACTTC	CASSQGRTGGSYEQYF	TRBJ2-7	TRBV28	NA	TRBD1
TGTGCCAGCGACCCCCAGGGGGCCGCCTATAATTCACCCCTCCACTTT	CASDPQGAAYNSPLHF	TRBJ1-6	TRBV28	NA	TRBD1
TGTGCCAGCAGCCGTATAAATTCGGCGGCAGATACGCAGTATTTT	CASSRINSAADTQYF	TRBJ2-3	TRBV5-6	NA	NA
TGTGCCAGCAGCTCTCCCCCTTTTAGCGGGGGGCCCGATTTCAATGAGCAGTTCTTC	CASSSPPFSGGPDFNEQFF	TRBJ2-1	TRBV7-8	NA	TRBD2
TGTGCCAGCAGCCAAGATTTGGGGCTGCGTTCCCAAGAGACCCAGTACTTC	CASSQDLGLRSQETQYF	TRBJ2-5	TRBV3-1/TRBV3-2	NA	NA
TGTGCCAGCAGTTTGCCGCAACGGGGGTGGGACAATGAGCAGTTCTTC	CASSLPQRGWDNEQFF	TRBJ2-1	TRBV28	NA	NA
TGTGCCAGCAGTCCCGTGGACAGGGTCACGACACCCCTCCACTTT	CASSPVDRVTTPLHF	TRBJ1-6	TRBV27	NA	TRBD1
TGTGCCAGCACCGCGGGAGGGACCCACGAGCAGTACTTC	CASTAGGTHEQYF	TRBJ2-7	TRBV28	NA	TRBD2
TGTGCCAGCAGTTTAGCGGGGGGGACAGATACGCAGTATTTT	CASSLAGGTDTQYF	TRBJ2-3	TRBV6-1	NA	TRBD2
TGTGCCATCAGTGAGGGACGACTAGCGGGGGGTGCAGATACGCAGTATTTT	CAISEGRLAGGADTQYF	TRBJ2-3	TRBV10-3	NA	TRBD2
TGTGCCAGCAGCTTGGGGGCGGCGGGATCTGGAAACACCATATATTTT	CASSLGAAGSGNTIYF	TRBJ1-3	TRBV5-6	NA	NA
TGTGCCAGCAGCCAATTTTACAGGAGCTCCTATAATTCACCCCTCCACTTT	CASSQFYRSSYNSPLHF	TRBJ1-6	TRBV3-1/TRBV3-2	NA	NA
TGTGCCAGCAGTTTAAGGGGATTCCAGCCCCAGCATTTT	CASSLRGFQPQHF	TRBJ1-5	TRBV12-3/TRBV12-4	NA	NA
TGTGCCAGCAGTTTATGGGAGGGGGATGGCTACACCTTC	CASSLWEGDGYTF	TRBJ1-2	TRBV12-3/TRBV12-4	NA	NA
TGTGCCACCAGTGATCGGGACAGGGGGCGGACTTGGGGCACAGATACGCAGTATTTT	CATSDRDRGRTWGTDTQYF	TRBJ2-3	TRBV24-1	once	TRBD1
TGTGCCAGCAGTGACGGGGACAGGGTTAATGAAAAACTGTTTTTT	CASSDGDRVNEKLFF	TRBJ1-4	TRBV25-1	NA	TRBD1
TGTGCCAGCAGTGTCAATTCTAACTATGGCTACACCTTC	CASSVNSNYGYTF	TRBJ1-2	TRBV25-1	few	NA
TGTGCCAGCAGTCCCATCCCGCAGGGGATGAACACTGAAGCTTTCTTT	CASSPIPQGMNTEAFF	TRBJ1-1	TRBV28	once	NA
TGCGCCAGCAGATACACAGAATATAATGAAAAACTGTTTTTT	CASRYTEYNEKLFF	TRBJ1-4	TRBV4-1	NA	NA
TGTGCCAGCAGCTTAGCGGCGGGGGGGTTCTCCTACGAGCAGTACTTC	CASSLAAGGFSYEQYF	TRBJ2-7	TRBV7-8	NA	TRBD2
TGTGCCAGCAGCCTTGGACTAGCGGGGGCCCTGGGTGAGCAGTTCTTC	CASSLGLAGALGEQFF	TRBJ2-1	TRBV5-4	once	TRBD2
TGTGCCAGCAGTCGGGACAGTACCTATTCACCCCTCCACTTT	CASSRDSTYSPLHF	TRBJ1-6	TRBV7-8	NA	TRBD1
TGTGCCAGCAGCCAAGGGCTTGGGCTAGCGGCAAACATTCAGTACTTC	CASSQGLGLAANIQYF	TRBJ2-4	TRBV3-1/TRBV3-2	NA	TRBD2
TGTGCCAGCAGCGACAGGGGCGCGGATGGCTACACCTTC	CASSDRGADGYTF	TRBJ1-2	TRBV3-1/TRBV3-2	NA	TRBD1
TGTGCCAGCAGCGGGCATAGCGGGGGGGGACTCGATACGCAGTATTTT	CASSGHSGGGLDTQYF	TRBJ2-3	TRBV7-2	NA	TRBD2
TGTGCCAGTAGTATAGATGGGACTAGCTCCTACAATGAGCAGTTCTTC	CASSIDGTSSYNEQFF	TRBJ2-1	TRBV19	once	TRBD2
TGTGCCAGCAGCATGAGCGGGGATAAGCAGTTCTTC	CASSMSGDKQFF	TRBJ2-1	TRBV4-2	NA	TRBD2
TGTGCCAGCAGTGGAGGGACAGTTGGGTTTAAAGAGACCCAGTACTTC	CASSGGTVGFKETQYF	TRBJ2-5	TRBV2	NA	TRBD1
TGTGCCAGCAGAGACAGCCCTAGCACAGATACGCAGTATTTT	CASRDSPSTDTQYF	TRBJ2-3	TRBV2	NA	NA
TGTGCCAGCAGCGACGAGGGGGCGGGCATTAATGAAAAACTGTTTTTT	CASSDEGAGINEKLFF	TRBJ1-4	TRBV28	NA	TRBD1
TGTGCCAGCAGCCAAGATTTCGCCGGGGGGCTGAATGAGCAGTTCTTC	CASSQDFAGGLNEQFF	TRBJ2-1	TRBV3-1/TRBV3-2	NA	NA
TGCGCCAGCAGCTCCAGTGGGGGCGCAGATACGCAGTATTTT	CASSSSGGADTQYF	TRBJ2-3	TRBV5-1	NA	NA
TGCGCCAGCAGCGCCGGACAGGCCGGATACACCGGGGAGCTGTTTTTT	CASSAGQAGYTGELFF	TRBJ2-2	TRBV5-1	NA	TRBD1
TGTGCCAGCAGCCTGGGACAGTGGGTTGCTGAAGCTTTCTTT	CASSLGQWVAEAFF	TRBJ1-1	TRBV7-9	NA	TRBD1
TGTGCCAGCACCCTACTAGTCTTCATCGCCGATACGCAGTATTTT	CASTLLVFIADTQYF	TRBJ2-3	TRBV7-2	NA	NA